What follows are 20 T cell receptor beta chains derived from one specimen sequenced in a study of cytomegalovirus exposure and HLA in healthy donors. The PCR had 60 Vbeta and 13 Jbeta primers. Repertoires were generated with immunoSEQ multiplex PCR, while TCRdb's copy carries only in-frame clones and drops some. This table holds 200,000 or so clones, about three quarters found once. Sequencing was done on a sample of PBMCs. All receptors come from a woman in her thirties in good health and CMV-seropositive.

V usage is TRBV27 and J usage is TRBJ2-3; D is possibly TRBD2 (6 bases). The CDR3 spans 13 residues. V lost 4 bases and J lost 8, with 13 bases in between. The germline gives CDR1 MNHEY, CDR2 SMNVEV (reference sequence). The chain's CDR3 is CASSSTSGRTQYF. CDR3 bases: TGTGCCAGCAGTTCGACTAGTGGGCGTACGCAGTATTTT.

The chain couples TRBV11-2 to TRBJ2-7; weak D call: TRBD2 (6 bases). The V and J ends lost 0 bases and 5 bases respectively, with 17 bases between them. CDR1 and CDR2 from the germline V gene are SGHAT and FQNNGV. The CDR3 covers 16 residues. The CDR3 DNA sequence: TGTGCCAGCAGCTTAGATACGCTGGGACTCCTGGACGAGCAGTACTTC. Translated, it gives CASSLDTLGLLDEQYF.

The J gene is TRBJ1-2, the V gene TRBV27; 9 positions agree with TRBD1. The CDR3 loop spans 13 amino acids. The V gene end was trimmed by 8 bases and the J gene end by 4 bases; junction bases not matched to a gene: 5. Germline-derived CDR1 and CDR2 are MNHEY and SMNVEV (reference sequence). The CDR3 DNA reads TGTGCCAGCCACCGGACAGGGGCCTATGGCTACACCTTC. Amino acid sequence: CASHRTGAYGYTF.

This chain uses TRBV4-3 with TRBJ1-1; 7 bases agree with TRBD1. Germline CDR1 and CDR2: LGHNA and YSLEER. This CDR3 region has 14 residues. Losses at the gene ends were 4 bases for V and 1 base for J; bases not matched to a gene: 3. CDR3 nucleotide sequence: TGCGCCAGCAGCCTATGGACAGGGAACACTGAAGCTTTCTTT. It yields the protein CASSLWTGNTEAFF.

This chain joins TRBV7-3 and TRBJ2-5; D is possibly TRBD2 (6 bases). The CDR3 has 13 residues. Trimming removed 5 bases from V and 5 bases from J, with 12 bases in between. CDR1 and CDR2 (germline): SGHTA, FQGTGA. CDR3 sequence (DNA): TGTGCCAGCAGCCCCACGGGGAGGGAGACCCAGTACTTC. Its translation: CASSPTGRETQYF.

This clone occurred once. For the CDR3, the DNA is TGTGCCAGCAGTTCTCAGGGGCGCAACGAGCAGTACTTC. This encodes CASSSQGRNEQYF. This chain connects TRBV27 to TRBJ2-7; a possible D gene is TRBD1 (6 bases). Deletions cut 4 bases from V and 5 bases from J, with 12 bases between. This CDR3 comprises 13 residues. From germline, CDR1 is MNHEY and CDR2 SMNVEV (reference sequence).

This clone was seen a few times. The rearrangement joins TRBV4-3 to TRBJ2-3, with 9 nucleotides matching TRBD1. CDR3 length: 15 residues. From germline, CDR1 is LGHNA and CDR2 YSLEER. The V and J ends lost 5 bases and 4 bases, in that order; junction bases with no gene match: 7. This CDR3 is CASSNGQGLSDTQYF. CDR3 bases: TGCGCCAGCAGCAACGGACAGGGGCTTTCAGATACGCAGTATTTT.

This chain uses TRBV7-9 with TRBJ1-1; TRBD1 is a possible D gene (5 bases). The CDR3 totals 12 residues. V was pared by 3 bases and J by 7 bases, with 9 bases between. Germline V gives CDR1 SEHNR, CDR2 FQNEAQ (reference sequence). The CDR3 bases are TGTGCCAGCAGCTTCGACAGCTGTGAAGCTTTCTTT. Translating gives CASSFDSCEAFF. Together with reference TRBV7-9 and TRBJ1-1, the CDR3 gives the full variable domain: DTGVSQNPRHKITKRGQNVTFRCDPISEHNRLYWYRQTLGQGPEFLTYFQNEAQLEKSRLLSDRFSAERPKGSFSTLEIQRTEQGDSAMYLCASSFDSCEAFFGQGTRLTVV.

V usage is TRBV5-1 and J usage is TRBJ2-2, with D perhaps TRBD2 (5 bases). The CDR3 contains 14 residues. Germline CDR1 is SGHRS and CDR2 is YFSETQ. V was trimmed by 3 bases and J by 2 bases, leaving 8 bases between them. The CDR3 region has the DNA TGCGCCAGCAGCTCCGGGGAAAACACCGGGGAGCTGTTTTTT. As protein: CASSSGENTGELFF.

The chain links TRBV5-8 to TRBJ1-2, with D possibly being TRBD1 (6 bases). Trimming left V 0 bases short and J 2 bases short, with 14 bases between. Germline-derived CDR1 and CDR2 are SGHTS and YDEGEE. The CDR3 runs 16 residues. The CDR3 loop is CASSLDTGRGNYGYTF. Written as DNA, the CDR3 is TGTGCCAGCAGCTTGGATACGGGCAGGGGCAACTATGGCTACACCTTC.

The chain recombines TRBV7-6 with TRBJ2-4; the match to TRBD1 covers 7 bases. In germline, CDR1 is SGHVS, CDR2 FNYEAQ. Trimming at V came to 5 bases and at J to 1 base, leaving 5 bases not matched to a gene. This CDR3 spans 15 amino acids. This chain's CDR3 is CASSRGLGAKNIQYF. In DNA, the CDR3 is TGTGCCAGCAGCAGGGGGCTAGGGGCCAAAAACATTCAGTACTTC.

The V gene is TRBV28, the J gene TRBJ1-2; TRBD1 agrees at 9 bases. V shed 7 bases, J shed 3 bases, and the junction held 9 bases outside the gene matches. Looked up from germline, CDR1 is MDHEN and CDR2 is SYDVKM. This CDR3 comprises 15 residues. CDR3 sequence reads: CASTAWTGEHYGYTF. The CDR3 DNA follows: TGTGCCAGCACCGCTTGGACAGGGGAACACTATGGCTACACCTTC.

The chain is built from TRBV2 and TRBJ2-7; possibly TRBD2 for D (6 bases). The germline V gene encodes CDR1 SNHLY and CDR2 FYNNEI. Trimming removed 7 bases at V and 0 bases at J, with 10 bases between. The CDR3 covers 13 residues. The CDR3 spells CASTRGSSYEQYF. DNA for the CDR3: TGTGCCAGCACCCGGGGGTCCTCCTACGAGCAGTACTTC. Full variable domain (outside the CDR3, taken from reference TRBV2 and TRBJ2-7): EPEVTQTPSHQVTQMGQEVILRCVPISNHLYFYWYRQILGQKVEFLVSFYNNEISEKSEIFDDQFSVERPDGSNFTLKIRSTKLEDSAMYFCASTRGSSYEQYFGPGTRLTVT.

The chain links TRBV7-8 to TRBJ1-1; 7 bases align to TRBD1. From germline, CDR1 is SGHVS and CDR2 FQNEAQ. The CDR3 extends over 15 amino acids. V gave up 4 bases and J gave up 6 bases; unmatched junction bases: 11. CDR3 region: CASSSRDSPEAEAFF. CDR3 DNA sequence: TGTGCCAGCAGCTCCCGGGACAGCCCTGAGGCTGAAGCTTTCTTT.

This clone showed up just a few times. The CDR3 region has the DNA TGTGCCAGCAGTTCGCGGACTAGCTACAATGAGCAGTTCTTC. Amino acid sequence: CASSSRTSYNEQFF. This rearrangement joins TRBV6-6 to TRBJ2-1; 7 nucleotides agree with TRBD2. V lost 4 bases and J lost 3; bases outside the gene matches: 3. Germline V CDR1 and CDR2: MNHNY, SVGAGI (reference sequence). This CDR3 region has 14 residues.

The CDR3 protein is CAISERGQETQYF. As DNA, the CDR3 is TGTGCCATCAGTGAGCGGGGACAAGAGACCCAGTACTTC. V gene TRBV10-3 combines with J gene TRBJ2-5; D may be TRBD2 (5 bases). V lost 2 bases to trimming and J lost 2 bases, with 6 bases between them. Germline assignment: CDR1 ENHRY and CDR2 SYGVKD. The CDR3 consists of 13 residues.

The V call is TRBV29-1, the J call TRBJ2-7; TRBD2 matches at 7 bases. Germline trimming cut 4 bases from V and 1 base from J; bases unmatched to any gene: 10. Germline V gene data show CDR1 as SQVTM and CDR2 as ANQGSEA. This CDR3 has 15 amino acids. In DNA, the CDR3 is TGCAGCGTTGTCCGCCTGGCTAGCGGATCCTACGAGCAGTACTTC. Translated, it gives CSVVRLASGSYEQYF.

The J gene is TRBJ2-5, the V gene TRBV7-3; 11 bases align to TRBD2. The V and J ends lost 5 bases and 0 bases, in that order; junction bases with no gene match: 8. Germline-derived CDR1 and CDR2 are SGHTA and FQGTGA. CDR3 size: 17 residues. CDR3 DNA: TGTGCCAGCAGCCTCGGACTAGCGGGTACTTACCAAGAGACCCAGTACTTC. Its protein product is CASSLGLAGTYQETQYF.

The V call is TRBV5-1, the J call TRBJ1-2; 12 nucleotides line up with TRBD1. Germline V gene lookup returns CDR1 SGHRS and CDR2 YFSETQ. The CDR3 is made up of 13 amino acids. J was trimmed by 8 bases and V by 4 bases; bases with no gene match: 3. DNA for the CDR3: TGCGCCAGCAGCGGGACAGGGGGCAGAGGCTACACCTTC. Translating gives CASSGTGGRGYTF.

This chain uses TRBV18 with TRBJ2-7, with 8 bases lining up with TRBD1. The CDR3 has 14 amino acids. CDR1 and CDR2 from the germline V gene are KGHSH and LQKENI. The J segment lost 2 bases and the V segment lost 4 bases, leaving 4 bases of the junction unmatched. CDR3 residues: CASSRGQGPYEQYF. The CDR3 DNA reads TGTGCCAGCTCACGTGGACAGGGCCCCTACGAGCAGTACTTC.